These 31 T cell receptor beta chains were sequenced from one sample in a study of shared clonotypes between healthy human individuals. CD8 cells regarded as naive lacked CD45RO, were positively chosen for CCR7, and omitted terminally differentiated effector memory CD45RA+ cells. The data were produced by immunoSEQ multiplex PCR, yet TCRdb's version contains in-frame clones alone and is incomplete. The table records under 1 million clones, around 92% of them present only once. The material sequenced was naive CD8+ T cells sorted from blood. These receptors originate from a man aged 30 to 45 in good health.

This chain uses TRBV14 with TRBJ1-2, with TRBD1 matching 10 bases. Germline lookup yields CDR1 SGHDN and CDR2 FVKESK. Trimming cost V 3 bases and J 8 bases; bases outside gene matches: 21. The CDR3 consists of 19 residues. The CDR3, as DNA: TGTGCCAGCAGCCATCGGGACAGGGGAAGGGTCCGCGGCGGATTCGGCTACACCTTC. Translating gives CASSHRDRGRVRGGFGYTF.

The chain combines TRBV30 with TRBJ1-5, with D possibly matching TRBD1 (5 bases). Trimming stripped 1 base from V and 0 bases from J, with 22 bases between. Germline values: CDR1 GTSNPN, CDR2 SVGIG (reference sequence). The length of the CDR3 is 19 residues. The DNA of the CDR3 is TGTGCCTGGAGTGGCAATCAGGTGACCCTCGACAGTAGCAATCAGCCCCAGCATTTT. This encodes CAWSGNQVTLDSSNQPQHF.

This chain uses TRBV11-2 with TRBJ2-7, with D possibly TRBD2 on 6 matching bases. V dropped 5 bases and J dropped 5 bases, with 16 bases sitting between them. Germline loops: CDR1 SGHAT, CDR2 FQNNGV. The CDR3 runs to 14 residues. In DNA form, the CDR3 reads TGTGCCAGCAGCCGCGGGGCGGGCGGGGACGAGCAGTACTTC. Residues: CASSRGAGGDEQYF.

The chain carries TRBV6-5 and TRBJ1-1; D remains ambiguous. CDR3 size: 16 residues. V dropped 2 bases and J dropped 5 bases, with 18 bases sitting between them. Germline V lookup: CDR1 MNHEY, CDR2 SVGAGI. In nucleotides, the CDR3 is TGTGCCAGCAGTTACCTACAATTGACGACGCCGACTGAAGCTTTCTTT. Residues: CASSYLQLTTPTEAFF.

V and J are TRBV7-9 and TRBJ2-2, with no clear D. There are 15 residues in the CDR3. In germline, CDR1 is SEHNR, CDR2 FQNEAQ (reference sequence). Trimming cost V 2 bases and J 4 bases, with 11 bases left between them. This chain's CDR3 is CASSLISVATGELFF. In DNA, the CDR3 is TGTGCCAGCAGCTTAATTTCAGTAGCCACCGGGGAGCTGTTTTTT.

This clone was seen once. V and J are TRBV5-4 and TRBJ2-5; 8 nucleotides line up with TRBD1. The CDR3 has 16 residues. Germline CDR1 SGHNT, CDR2 YYREEE (reference sequence). V dropped 4 bases and J dropped 3; count of bases not matched to a gene: 11. Written as DNA, the CDR3 is TGTGCCAGCAGCACGTTGACAGGGGTATTCGAAGAGACCCAGTACTTC. Protein: CASSTLTGVFEETQYF.

Remarks on this clone: The same CDR3 can be traced to other DNA sequences in this sample. CDR3 DNA sequence: TGTGCCAGCAGGCAAAGACTAGCGGGAGCCCACCGGGACTACTACGAGCAGTACTTC. As protein: CASRQRLAGAHRDYYEQYF. V and J are TRBV14 and TRBJ2-7, with 12 positions matching TRBD2. CDR3 size: 19 residues. Germline trimming cut 6 bases from V and 3 bases from J; bases unmatched to any gene: 18. Germline V lookup: CDR1 SGHDN, CDR2 FVKESK.

In its sample, this clone was seen a few times. The J gene is TRBJ2-1, the V gene TRBV1; the table's D call, TRBD2, has no DNA check behind it. TRBV1 is an annotated pseudogene. This CDR3 is built from 17 residues. The CDR3 DNA follows: TGCACCAGCAGCCAGAGGGCTGCGACTAGCCCTTACAATGAGCAGTTCTTC. It translates to CTSSQRAATSPYNEQFF.

J is TRBJ2-7 and V is TRBV5-5, with 8 bases matching TRBD2. The ends lost 0 bases at V and 2 bases at J; junction bases unmatched: 1. Germline lookup yields CDR1 SGHKS and CDR2 YYEKEE (reference sequence). The CDR3 extends over 14 amino acids. CDR3 in DNA: TGTGCCAGCAGCTTGGGAGCGGGAGCCTACGAGCAGTACTTC. Translated: CASSLGAGAYEQYF.

This clone was detected only once. The chain couples TRBV28 to TRBJ2-7; the match to TRBD2 covers 10 bases. V was clipped by 4 bases and J by 4 bases; unmatched bases: 4. Germline V CDR1 and CDR2: MDHEN, SYDVKM. CDR3 length: 14 amino acids. The CDR3 nucleotides read TGTGCCAGCAGTTCTTCTAGCGGGAGTTACGAGCAGTACTTC. It specifies CASSSSSGSYEQYF.

The chain joins TRBV28 to TRBJ1-5; D call uncertain. The CDR3 runs to 19 residues. The ends were cut back, 3 bases at V and 3 bases at J, with 24 bases in the middle. Germline V lookup: CDR1 MDHEN, CDR2 SYDVKM. CDR3 sequence (DNA): TGTGCCAGCAGTTTCTCGACCTTGAGAACGTTGAGATTCAATCAGCCCCAGCATTTT. It translates to CASSFSTLRTLRFNQPQHF.

The rearrangement links TRBV29-1 to TRBJ2-7, with TRBD2 matching over 14 bases. This CDR3 is built from 14 residues. Germline CDR1 reads SQVTM; CDR2 reads ANQGSEA. V trimming: 3 bases; J trimming: 2 bases; junction bases outside the gene matches: 0. CDR3 coding DNA: TGCAGCGTTGAGGGACTAGCGGGAGCCTACGAGCAGTACTTC. Translating gives CSVEGLAGAYEQYF.

The chain couples TRBV7-8 to TRBJ1-2, with 7 positions matching TRBD1. From germline, CDR1 is SGHVS and CDR2 FQNEAQ. CDR3 length equals 18 residues. Losses at the gene ends were 5 bases for V and 3 bases for J; bases not matched to a gene: 18. The CDR3 DNA follows: TGTGCCAGCAGCCCCCCAGCGGGGACAGCCCCGGCGGACTATGGCTACACCTTC. It translates to CASSPPAGTAPADYGYTF. The entire variable domain, with the rest obtained from reference TRBV7-8 and TRBJ1-2, is as follows: GAGVSQSPRYKVAKRGQDVALRCDPISGHVSLFWYQQALGQGPEFLTYFQNEAQLDKSGLPSDRFFAERPEGSVSTLKIQRTQQEDSAVYLCASSPPAGTAPADYGYTFGSGTRLTVV.

This clone occurred once. The J gene is TRBJ1-2, the V gene TRBV27; possible D gene TRBD1, 5 bases. This CDR3 has 15 residues. Per germline, CDR1 MNHEY and CDR2 SMNVEV (reference sequence). The V end was cut by 3 bases, the J end by 4 bases, with 15 bases between. The CDR3 sequence is CASSFLREDLYGYTF. The CDR3 nucleotides read TGTGCCAGCAGTTTCCTCAGGGAGGACCTCTATGGCTACACCTTC.

The chain has TRBV7-9 and TRBJ2-3, with D uncertain. Trimming shortened V by 1 base and J by 4 bases, and 15 bases separated the two germline ends. The CDR3 is 16 amino acids. The germline gives CDR1 SEHNR, CDR2 FQNEAQ (reference sequence). CDR3 nucleotides: TGTGCCAGCAGCTTAGATGGGCCCTACCCCCCAGATACGCAGTATTTT. Its translation is CASSLDGPYPPDTQYF.

The chain uses TRBV9 and TRBJ2-6; D is possibly TRBD1 (6 bases). Trimming removed 4 bases at V and 2 bases at J, with 16 bases between. The CDR3 length is 17 residues. Germline V gene lookup returns CDR1 SGDLS and CDR2 YYNGEE. CDR3 region: CASSSRDTRTGANVLTF. DNA for the CDR3: TGTGCCAGCAGCAGTCGGGACACCAGAACTGGGGCCAACGTCCTGACTTTC. The variable domain in full, completed from reference TRBV9 and TRBJ2-6, reads DSGVTQTPKHLITATGQRVTLRCSPRSGDLSVYWYQQSLDQGLQFLIQYYNGEERAKGNILERFSAQQFPDLHSELNLSSLELGDSALYFCASSSRDTRTGANVLTFGAGSRLTVL.

The chain is built from TRBV27 and TRBJ2-1; D not resolved. Deletions cut 2 bases from V and 4 bases from J, with 9 bases between. The CDR3 loop spans 14 amino acids. CDR1 is MNHEY, CDR2 SMNVEV, per germline (reference sequence). CDR3 sequence reads: CASSLISLYNEQFF. The CDR3 DNA sequence: TGTGCCAGCAGTTTAATCAGCCTGTACAATGAGCAGTTCTTC.

The V gene is TRBV19, the J gene TRBJ2-2; the match to TRBD2 covers 10 bases. V gave up 7 bases and J gave up 7 bases; unmatched junction bases: 9. CDR1 is LNHDA, CDR2 SQIVND, per germline (reference sequence). The CDR3 is made up of 15 amino acids. The CDR3 region has the DNA TGTGCCAGTATCCAGCGGGAGGGCCGCATCGGGGAGCTGTTTTTT. Its protein is CASIQREGRIGELFF.

The rearrangement uses TRBV5-1 and TRBJ2-7, with D perhaps TRBD2 (6 bases). The CDR3 sequence is 13 residues long. Trimming stripped 3 bases from V and 2 bases from J, with 9 bases between. Germline assignment: CDR1 SGHRS and CDR2 YFSETQ. Here the CDR3 reads CASSWRTTYEQYF. The CDR3 nucleotides are TGCGCCAGCAGCTGGAGGACTACCTACGAGCAGTACTTC.

The chain combines TRBV10-3 with TRBJ2-7; D might be TRBD1 (6 bases). With 3 bases removed from V and 1 base from J, the gap between germline ends came to 13 bases. Germline V CDR1 and CDR2: ENHRY, SYGVKD. The CDR3 has 15 residues. CDR3 region: CAISDADRTSYEQYF. CDR3 nucleotides: TGTGCCATCAGTGATGCAGACAGGACGTCCTACGAGCAGTACTTC.

As concerns this clone: Other DNA sequences within the sample encode an identical CDR3. The V call is TRBV7-9, the J call TRBJ2-3; D remains unclear. The ends were cut back, 3 bases at V and 3 bases at J, with 13 bases in the middle. From germline, CDR1 is SEHNR and CDR2 FQNEAQ (reference sequence). CDR3 length: 15 amino acids. The CDR3 sequence: CASSFLGRSTDTQYF. The CDR3 nucleotides are TGTGCCAGCAGCTTCTTAGGACGATCGACAGATACGCAGTATTTT. Using reference TRBV7-9 and TRBJ2-3 for the parts outside the CDR3, the full variable domain is DTGVSQNPRHKITKRGQNVTFRCDPISEHNRLYWYRQTLGQGPEFLTYFQNEAQLEKSRLLSDRFSAERPKGSFSTLEIQRTEQGDSAMYLCASSFLGRSTDTQYFGPGTRLTVL.

J is TRBJ2-3 and V is TRBV9; 7 bases match TRBD1. This CDR3 region has 17 residues. The V segment lost 3 bases and the J segment 1 base; nucleotides outside the gene matches: 11. Germline V gene data show CDR1 as SGDLS and CDR2 as YYNGEE. The DNA of the CDR3 is TGTGCCAGCAGCGAATACGATCTGGGGACAGGCACAGATACGCAGTATTTT. It specifies CASSEYDLGTGTDTQYF. The full variable domain, its missing parts supplied by reference TRBV9 and TRBJ2-3, is DSGVTQTPKHLITATGQRVTLRCSPRSGDLSVYWYQQSLDQGLQFLIQYYNGEERAKGNILERFSAQQFPDLHSELNLSSLELGDSALYFCASSEYDLGTGTDTQYFGPGTRLTVL.

The V and J genes are TRBV7-6 and TRBJ2-1, with 8 bases that match TRBD2. The CDR3 is 13 residues long. Per germline, CDR1 SGHVS and CDR2 FNYEAQ. The junction had 2 bases not matched to a gene; V was cut back by 1 base and J by 9 bases. The CDR3 sequence is CASSLGTSFEQFF. The CDR3 DNA sequence: TGTGCCAGCAGCTTAGGGACTAGCTTTGAGCAGTTCTTC.

This clone appeared once. The rearrangement joins TRBV4-2 to TRBJ2-4; D is unresolved. Germline loops: CDR1 LGHNA, CDR2 YNFKEQ. The CDR3 loop spans 16 amino acids. V lost 2 bases, J lost 1 base, and 12 bases lay in between. The CDR3 loop reads CASSQIVSGAKNIQYF. Here the CDR3 DNA reads TGTGCCAGCAGCCAAATAGTGTCCGGGGCCAAAAACATTCAGTACTTC.

The CDR3, as DNA: TGTGCCAGCAGCCCCCAGTTCGGGGGGCACCAAGAGACCCAGTACTTC. This sequence encodes CASSPQFGGHQETQYF. V is TRBV28 and J is TRBJ2-5; D perhaps matches TRBD2 (7 bases). The CDR3 is made up of 16 amino acids. From germline, CDR1 is MDHEN and CDR2 SYDVKM. Trimming left V 6 bases short and J 0 bases short, with 17 bases between.

The chain joins TRBV2 to TRBJ1-5; a weak D match, TRBD1 (6 bases). The CDR3 runs to 15 residues. Germline V CDR1 and CDR2: SNHLY, FYNNEI. V lost 8 bases and J 6 bases, leaving 20 bases between the germline ends. CDR3 nucleotides: TGTGCCAGCCTCCCAAACGGGGGCCTCGGTCAGCCCCAGCATTTT. Translated: CASLPNGGLGQPQHF.

In this sample, this clone turned up once. The chain joins TRBV2 to TRBJ1-2; TRBD1 might be the D (5 bases). The CDR3 sequence is 10 residues long. Per germline, CDR1 SNHLY and CDR2 FYNNEI. Trimming pared 8 bases from V and 9 bases from J, leaving 10 bases between. The CDR3 nucleotides read TGTGCCAGCTGGGACGGGCGCTACACCTTC. Translating it yields CASWDGRYTF.

This chain links TRBV19 with TRBJ1-1, with D possibly TRBD1 on 5 matching bases. Germline V gene lookup returns CDR1 LNHDA and CDR2 SQIVND (reference sequence). Trimming stripped 10 bases from V and 1 base from J, with 16 bases between. The CDR3 is 14 amino acids. The CDR3 DNA reads as TGTGCCACCTCTTGGGGGGAGTGGAACACTGAAGCTTTCTTT. This sequence encodes CATSWGEWNTEAFF. The full variable domain, rest sourced from reference TRBV19 and TRBJ1-1, is DGGITQSPKYLFRKEGQNVTLSCEQNLNHDAMYWYRQDPGQGLRLIYYSQIVNDFQKGDIAEGYSVSREKKESFPLTVTSAQKNPTAFYLCATSWGEWNTEAFFGQGTRLTVV.

This chain links TRBV4-3 with TRBJ2-1; D unclear. The CDR3 covers 15 residues. From germline, CDR1 is LGHNA and CDR2 YSLEER. The V end was cut by 0 bases, the J end by 7 bases, with 13 bases between. The DNA of the CDR3 is TGCGCCAGCAGCCAAGACCGCAGGTTTAGAAATGAGCAGTTCTTC. Translation gives CASSQDRRFRNEQFF.

The chain couples TRBV28 to TRBJ2-3; possible D gene TRBD2, 6 bases. Trimming took off 1 base at V and 6 bases at J, with 14 bases between the two ends. Germline V lookup: CDR1 MDHEN, CDR2 SYDVKM. This CDR3 comprises 15 residues. The CDR3 DNA follows: TGTGCCAGCAGTTTATTGGAGGGACCTTCGGATACGCAGTATTTT. This encodes CASSLLEGPSDTQYF.

V gene TRBV19 combines with J gene TRBJ2-4, with D possibly being TRBD2 (6 bases). The germline V and J ends were trimmed by 0 bases and 6 bases, with 21 bases remaining between them. The CDR3 has 18 residues. Germline CDR1 reads LNHDA; CDR2 reads SQIVND (reference sequence). The CDR3 loop reads CASSIDTFSRGNGNIQYF. CDR3 DNA sequence: TGTGCCAGTAGTATAGATACGTTCTCGCGGGGTAATGGAAACATTCAGTACTTC.